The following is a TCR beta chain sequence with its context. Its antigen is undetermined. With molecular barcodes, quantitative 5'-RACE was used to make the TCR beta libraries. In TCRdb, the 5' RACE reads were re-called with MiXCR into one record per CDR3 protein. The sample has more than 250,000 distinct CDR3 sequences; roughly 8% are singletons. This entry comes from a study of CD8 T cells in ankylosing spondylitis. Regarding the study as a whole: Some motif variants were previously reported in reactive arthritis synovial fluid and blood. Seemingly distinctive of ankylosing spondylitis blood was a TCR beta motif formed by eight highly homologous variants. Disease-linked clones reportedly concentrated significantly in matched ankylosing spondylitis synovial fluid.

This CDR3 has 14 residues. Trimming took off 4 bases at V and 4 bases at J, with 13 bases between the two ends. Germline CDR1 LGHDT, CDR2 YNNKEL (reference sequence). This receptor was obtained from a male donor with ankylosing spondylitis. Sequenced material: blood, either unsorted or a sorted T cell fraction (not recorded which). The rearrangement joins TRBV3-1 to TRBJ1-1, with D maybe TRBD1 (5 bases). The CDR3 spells CASSLGTAATEAFF. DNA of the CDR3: TGTGCCAGCAGCCTCGGGACCGCGGCCACTGAAGCTTTCTTT.